This T cell receptor beta chain was profiled in a study of cytomegalovirus exposure and HLA in healthy donors. General observations from the study: TCR beta V segments were, for the most part, productive about 87% or about 30% of the time in an earlier analysis. Some TCR beta chains (about 180 of them) were listed as cytomegalovirus-associated. TCR association rates varied by HLA locus in a later analysis, with DRB1 highest and HLA-C lowest. Later work showed greater clonal expansion in HLA-associated TCR beta chains than in equally common others.

About this clone: Its specificity is unknown. Germline and junction disagree at one end, which may indicate a read error.

In the PCR, 60 Vbeta and 13 Jbeta primers were used. Data came from immunoSEQ multiplex PCR; TCRdb stores just in-frame clones and leaves some out. The table has about 100,000 clones, roughly 70% seen once. This CDR3 is built from 14 residues. Germline V gene lookup returns CDR1 SGHRS and CDR2 YFSETQ. The sequence was obtained from a young woman in good health and CMV-seropositive. Sequenced input: PBMCs. This sequence joins TRBV5-1 and TRBJ2-3, with 12 bases aligning to TRBD1. The CDR3 spells CASSLGQGADTQYF. In nucleotides, the CDR3 is TGCGCCAGCAGCCTGGGACAGGGGGCAGACACGCAGTATTTT.